Listed here are 21 T cell receptor beta chains from one sample, sequenced in a study of cytomegalovirus exposure and HLA in healthy donors. PCR primers comprised 60 Vbeta and 13 Jbeta primers. Assay: immunoSEQ multiplex PCR; the TCRdb copy retains only in-frame clones and omits some. Among roughly 100,000 clones, approximately 83% were seen once, and the ten largest hold about 6.3%. Sequencing input: PBMCs. The receptors derive from a man aged 18 to 35 in good health and CMV-seronegative.

Only a few counts were recorded for this clone. This chain joins TRBV5-1 and TRBJ2-5; TRBD1 matches 7 bases. The germline V gene encodes CDR1 SGHRS and CDR2 YFSETQ. The V and J ends lost 4 bases and 4 bases, in that order; junction bases with no gene match: 13. The CDR3 has 16 residues. CDR3 amino acids: CASSIRTGARGETQYF. The CDR3 DNA follows: TGCGCCAGCAGCATTAGGACAGGTGCGAGGGGAGAGACCCAGTACTTC. Full variable domain (missing parts from reference TRBV5-1 and TRBJ2-5): KAGVTQTPRYLIKTRGQQVTLSCSPISGHRSVSWYQQTPGQGLQFLFEYFSETQRNKGNFPGRFSGRQFSNSRSEMNVSTLELGDSALYLCASSIRTGARGETQYFGPGTRLLVL.

This chain uses TRBV11-2 with TRBJ2-3; D ambiguous. Per germline, CDR1 SGHAT and CDR2 FQNNGV. CDR3 length: 14 residues. The V gene lost 5 bases and the J gene lost 2 bases, with 11 bases spanning the gap. CDR3 DNA sequence: TGTGCCAGCAGCCGGAGTCCAGTCACAGATACGCAGTATTTT. Translated, it gives CASSRSPVTDTQYF.

This chain joins TRBV7-3 and TRBJ2-7; TRBD1 matches at 11 bases. The CDR3 is 14 residues long. The V gene end was trimmed by 4 bases and the J gene end by 2 bases; junction bases not matched to a gene: 1. CDR1 and CDR2 from the germline V gene are SGHTA and FQGTGA. CDR3 amino acids: CASSSGQGAYEQYF. The CDR3 DNA sequence: TGTGCCAGCAGCTCGGGACAGGGGGCCTACGAGCAGTACTTC.

J is TRBJ2-3 and V is TRBV7-8; D is unclear. The V end was cut by 3 bases, the J end by 6 bases, with 13 bases between. The germline gives CDR1 SGHVS, CDR2 FQNEAQ. The CDR3 is 14 residues long. The chain's CDR3 is CASSFPGTRDTQYF. The CDR3 DNA sequence: TGTGCCAGCAGCTTCCCCGGAACGAGGGATACGCAGTATTTT.

V is TRBV2 and J is TRBJ2-1; 12 nucleotides align to TRBD2. From germline, CDR1 is SNHLY and CDR2 FYNNEI. The CDR3 runs 15 residues. Unmatched junction bases numbered 9, after V lost 5 bases and J lost 10 bases. CDR3 DNA: TGTGCCAGCAGTCCCCTAGCGGGAGGGAGGGCGGAGCAGTTCTTC. It codes for CASSPLAGGRAEQFF.

The gene calls are TRBV15 and TRBJ2-7; a weak D match, TRBD1 (6 bases). Trimming cost V 5 bases and J 7 bases, with 15 bases left between them. The germline V gene encodes CDR1 LNHNV and CDR2 YYDKDF (reference sequence). The CDR3 spans 13 residues. Here the CDR3 reads CATSLGGAKEQYF. CDR3 nucleotides: TGTGCCACCAGCCTAGGGGGTGCCAAAGAGCAGTACTTC.

The chain employs TRBV29-1 and TRBJ2-5; TRBD1 agrees at 7 bases. With the DNA end fitting TRBJ2-7 better, the J assignment may be wrong. Germline V gene data show CDR1 as SQVTM and CDR2 as ANQGSEA. This CDR3 has 13 amino acids. The CDR3: CSVLDRDRYEQYF. DNA for the CDR3: TGCAGCGTTCTCGACAGGGATCGTTACGAGCAGTACTTC.

This sequence joins TRBV19 and TRBJ2-7; 11 positions match TRBD2. Germline CDR1 reads LNHDA; CDR2 reads SQIVND (reference sequence). The CDR3 has 15 amino acids. After removal of 0 bases from V and 2 bases from J, the junction contained 0 bases not matched to a gene. CDR3 DNA: TGTGCCAGTAGTATAGAACTAGCGGGAGCCTACGAGCAGTACTTC. Residues: CASSIELAGAYEQYF.

CDR3 DNA: TGTGCCAGCAGTTACGGTCAGGGGTACGGTCAGCCCCAGCATTTT. Encoded protein: CASSYGQGYGQPQHF. The chain has TRBV6-5 and TRBJ1-5; TRBD1 is a possible D gene (6 bases). V gave up 2 bases and J gave up 6 bases, with 14 bases separating them. The CDR3 runs to 15 residues. Germline V lookup: CDR1 MNHEY, CDR2 SVGAGI.

This rearrangement joins TRBV28 to TRBJ2-3; 12 bases line up with TRBD2. V lost 6 bases and J lost 5; bases outside the gene matches: 9. Germline V CDR1 and CDR2: MDHEN, SYDVKM. The CDR3 runs to 16 residues. The CDR3 DNA sequence: TGTGCCAGCAGAAGGACTAGCGGGAAAGCGGTAGATACGCAGTATTTT. Encoded protein: CASRRTSGKAVDTQYF. The full variable domain, rest sourced from reference TRBV28 and TRBJ2-3, is DVKVTQSSRYLVKRTGEKVFLECVQDMDHENMFWYRQDPGLGLRLIYFSYDVKMKEKGDIPEGYSVSREKKERFSLILESASTNQTSMYLCASRRTSGKAVDTQYFGPGTRLTVL.

The rearrangement links TRBV7-9 to TRBJ1-2; 9 nucleotides agree with TRBD1. The CDR3 contains 15 residues. Germline V gene lookup returns CDR1 SEHNR and CDR2 FQNEAQ (reference sequence). V gave up 5 bases and J gave up 1 base; unmatched junction bases: 5. CDR3 nucleotides: TGTGCCAGCAGCGCTGGGACAGGGCTTAACTATGGCTACACCTTC. Protein sequence: CASSAGTGLNYGYTF. The entire variable domain, with the rest obtained from reference TRBV7-9 and TRBJ1-2, is as follows: DTGVSQNPRHKITKRGQNVTFRCDPISEHNRLYWYRQTLGQGPEFLTYFQNEAQLEKSRLLSDRFSAERPKGSFSTLEIQRTEQGDSAMYLCASSAGTGLNYGYTFGSGTRLTVV.

This clone was counted a single time. A junction boundary mismatches the germline segment, possibly from a read error. This rearrangement joins TRBV15 to TRBJ1-1; D uncertain. The CDR3 has 13 amino acids. In germline, CDR1 is LNHNV, CDR2 YYDKDF (reference sequence). The CDR3 DNA reads as TGTGCCGCCAGCAGAGAGAGCCAGGCTGAAGCTTTCTTT. Its translation is CAASRESQAEAFF. Drawing the rest from reference TRBV15 and TRBJ1-1, the complete variable domain is DAMVIQNPRYQVTQFGKPVTLSCSQTLNHNVMYWYQQKSSQAPKLLFHYYDKDFNNEADTPDNFQSRRPNTSFCFLDIRSPGLGDTAMYLCAASRESQAEAFFGQGTRLTVV.

This sequence joins TRBV7-9 and TRBJ1-5, with D unresolved. The V gene lost 3 bases and the J gene lost 3 bases, with 18 bases spanning the gap. The CDR3 totals 17 residues. From germline, CDR1 is SEHNR and CDR2 FQNEAQ (reference sequence). CDR3 amino acids: CASSFWQRIIDNQPQHF. CDR3 nucleotides: TGTGCCAGCAGCTTTTGGCAGCGAATCATAGACAATCAGCCCCAGCATTTT.

This clone was seen only once. The chain recombines TRBV7-6 with TRBJ2-7; 8 nucleotides match TRBD2. V lost 8 bases to trimming and J lost 6 bases; unmatched junction nucleotides: 15. Germline CDR1 reads SGHVS; CDR2 reads FNYEAQ. There are 15 residues in the CDR3. Here the CDR3 reads CASGGRREAAGEQYF. CDR3 sequence (DNA): TGTGCCAGCGGCGGGAGGCGGGAGGCGGCGGGCGAGCAGTACTTC.

CDR3 bases: TGTGCCAGTAGTATCTGGATGGAGGGCAATCAGCCCCAGCATTTT. Translated, it gives CASSIWMEGNQPQHF. The gene calls are TRBV19 and TRBJ1-5; D gene unclear. Germline assignment: CDR1 LNHDA and CDR2 SQIVND (reference sequence). The V gene lost 3 bases and the J gene lost 2 bases, with 11 bases spanning the gap. The CDR3 length is 15 residues.

The rearrangement uses TRBV5-4 and TRBJ1-2; tentative D call: TRBD1 (6 bases). From germline, CDR1 is SGHNT and CDR2 YYREEE (reference sequence). Trimming cost V 0 bases and J 2 bases, with 8 bases left between them. The CDR3 has 14 amino acids. The CDR3 DNA reads TGTGCCAGCAGCTTGGGACAGGAAAACTATGGCTACACCTTC. Amino acid sequence: CASSLGQENYGYTF.

This clone came up once. The chain employs TRBV5-8 and TRBJ2-1, with 11 bases fitting TRBD1. CDR1 and CDR2 from the germline V gene are SGHTS and YDEGEE. V lost 7 bases to trimming and J lost 7 bases; unmatched junction nucleotides: 7. The length of the CDR3 is 14 residues. The CDR3 here is CASPLDRGRNEQFF. CDR3 sequence (DNA): TGTGCCAGCCCTTTGGACAGGGGGCGGAATGAGCAGTTCTTC. The variable domain in full, with the rest retrieved from reference TRBV5-8 and TRBJ2-1, is EAGVTQSPTHLIKTRGQQATLRCSPISGHTSVYWYQQALGLGLQFLLWYDEGEERNRGNFPPRFSGRQFPNYSSELNVNALELEDSALYLCASPLDRGRNEQFFGPGTRLTVL.

This clone has just one count. The V and J genes are TRBV29-1 and TRBJ1-2, with D unresolved. The CDR3 sequence is 13 residues long. V lost 7 bases and J lost 4, with 16 bases in between. CDR1 and CDR2 (germline): SQVTM, ANQGSEA. In DNA, the CDR3 is TGCAGCGCCCAACCGGGGTTAAGCTATGGCTACACCTTC. It specifies CSAQPGLSYGYTF.

The rearrangement links TRBV6-5 to TRBJ1-4; D is unresolved. The CDR3 has 15 amino acids. Germline CDR1 MNHEY, CDR2 SVGAGI. The V end was cut by 5 bases, the J end by 6 bases, with 16 bases between. The CDR3 protein is CASSPLIESDEKLFF. The CDR3 coding sequence is TGTGCCAGCAGTCCCCTCATAGAGTCGGATGAAAAACTGTTTTTT.

The J gene is TRBJ1-6, the V gene TRBV30; D might be TRBD1 (5 bases). Germline V gene data show CDR1 as GTSNPN and CDR2 as SVGIG (reference sequence). CDR3 length equals 15 residues. The ends were cut back, 0 bases at V and 6 bases at J, with 12 bases in the middle. CDR3 loop: CAWSVPGGANSPLHF. CDR3 DNA sequence: TGTGCCTGGAGTGTACCGGGAGGGGCTAATTCACCCCTCCACTTT.

This sequence joins TRBV28 and TRBJ1-1; TRBD1 agrees at 12 bases. CDR1 is MDHEN, CDR2 SYDVKM, per germline. The CDR3 runs 14 residues. V dropped 7 bases and J dropped 11; count of bases not matched to a gene: 11. CDR3 sequence (DNA): TGTGCCAGCAAACGGGACAGGGGGCTTACCAGGGCTTTCTTT. Translated, it gives CASKRDRGLTRAFF.